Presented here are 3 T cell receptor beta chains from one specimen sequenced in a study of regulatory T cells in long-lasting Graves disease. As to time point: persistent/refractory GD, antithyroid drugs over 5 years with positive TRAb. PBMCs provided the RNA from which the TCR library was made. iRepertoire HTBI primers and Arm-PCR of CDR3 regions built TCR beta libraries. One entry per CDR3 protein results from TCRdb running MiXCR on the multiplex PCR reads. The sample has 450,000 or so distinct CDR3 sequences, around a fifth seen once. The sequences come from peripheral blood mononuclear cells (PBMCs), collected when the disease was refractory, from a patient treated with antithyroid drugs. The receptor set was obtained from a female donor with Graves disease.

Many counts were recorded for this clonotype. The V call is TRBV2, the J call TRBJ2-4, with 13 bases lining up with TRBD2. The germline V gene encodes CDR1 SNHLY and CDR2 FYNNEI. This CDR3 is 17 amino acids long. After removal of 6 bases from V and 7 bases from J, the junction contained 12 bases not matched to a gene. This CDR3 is CASRPGRTSGSLNIQYF. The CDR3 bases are TGTGCCAGCAGGCCAGGGAGGACTAGCGGGAGTTTGAACATTCAGTACTTC.

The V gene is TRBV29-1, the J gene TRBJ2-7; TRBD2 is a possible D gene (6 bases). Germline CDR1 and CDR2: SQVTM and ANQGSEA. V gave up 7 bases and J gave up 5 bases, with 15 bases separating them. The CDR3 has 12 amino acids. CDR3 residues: CSARWGVHEQYF. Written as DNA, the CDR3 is TGCAGCGCGAGGTGGGGGGTCCACGAGCAGTACTTC.

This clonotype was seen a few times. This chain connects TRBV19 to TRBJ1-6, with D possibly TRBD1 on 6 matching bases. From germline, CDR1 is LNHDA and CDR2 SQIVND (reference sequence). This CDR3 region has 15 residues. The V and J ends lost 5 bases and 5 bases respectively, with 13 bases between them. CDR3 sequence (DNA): TGTGCCAGTAGTTTGTGGACAGCAAATAATTCACCCCTCCACTTT. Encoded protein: CASSLWTANNSPLHF.